A selection of T cell receptor beta chains follows, all from one sample in a study of blood T cell repertoires in COVID-19. Sequenced by immunoSEQ multiplex PCR; TCRdb stores in-frame clones only, minus some. Altogether over 200,000 clones are present, about 90% being singletons, with the ten largest covering roughly 3.7%. The sequenced material came from PBMCs or T cells enriched from blood (not recorded which). These TCRs come from a woman younger than 45 who had been exposed to COVID-19. CDR3s include the opening cysteine and the closing phenylalanine or tryptophan. The D gene is left open where the match is weak.

CDR3 protein: CAWSVANRDTIYF
CDR3 length: 13
D gene: .
J gene: TRBJ1-3
V gene: TRBV30

CDR3 protein: CASSPPWQNTEAFF
CDR3 length: 14
D gene: .
J gene: TRBJ1-1
V gene: TRBV18

CDR3 protein: CASMRDSAPGELFF
CDR3 length: 14
D gene: .
J gene: TRBJ2-2
V gene: TRBV6-5

CDR3 protein: CATSSGSYTGELFF
CDR3 length: 14
D gene: .
J gene: TRBJ2-2
V gene: TRBV24-1

CDR3 protein: CASSLGSGGSGQETQYF
CDR3 length: 17
D gene: .
J gene: TRBJ2-5
V gene: TRBV5-1

CDR3 protein: CASSEGTSGRVDEQFF
CDR3 length: 16
D gene: TRBD2
J gene: TRBJ2-1
V gene: TRBV25-1

CDR3 protein: CASSSRLGSGRVGTDTQYF
CDR3 length: 19
D gene: TRBD2
J gene: TRBJ2-3
V gene: TRBV9

CDR3 protein: CASSLMDGRGYEQYF
CDR3 length: 15
D gene: TRBD2
J gene: TRBJ2-7
V gene: TRBV7-2

CDR3 protein: CASNQGGEHEKLFF
CDR3 length: 14
D gene: .
J gene: TRBJ1-4
V gene: TRBV27

CDR3 protein: CASRLAGGNRETQYF
CDR3 length: 15
D gene: TRBD2
J gene: TRBJ2-5
V gene: TRBV2

CDR3 protein: CASSSRTSGSLPDTQYF
CDR3 length: 17
D gene: TRBD2
J gene: TRBJ2-3
V gene: TRBV11-3

CDR3 protein: CASSVVEGAGGYTF
CDR3 length: 14
D gene: TRBD1
J gene: TRBJ1-2
V gene: TRBV9

CDR3 protein: CASNPSDRGVRETQYF
CDR3 length: 16
D gene: TRBD1
J gene: TRBJ2-5
V gene: TRBV28

CDR3 protein: CASSLARSSYNEQFF
CDR3 length: 15
D gene: .
J gene: TRBJ2-1
V gene: TRBV5-6

CDR3 protein: CASSLAGGLGGANVLTF
CDR3 length: 17
D gene: .
J gene: TRBJ2-6
V gene: TRBV5-1

CDR3 protein: CASSTLTVNQPQHF
CDR3 length: 14
D gene: .
J gene: TRBJ1-5
V gene: TRBV19

CDR3 protein: CASSLGTGGRGEQFF
CDR3 length: 15
D gene: TRBD1
J gene: TRBJ2-1
V gene: TRBV5-1

CDR3 protein: CASSQSLGGTEAFF
CDR3 length: 14
D gene: .
J gene: TRBJ1-1
V gene: TRBV3-1/TRBV3-2

CDR3 protein: CASSYAAGGNEQYF
CDR3 length: 14
D gene: TRBD2
J gene: TRBJ2-7
V gene: TRBV6-2/TRBV6-3

CDR3 protein: CASSTDNEQYF
CDR3 length: 11
D gene: .
J gene: TRBJ2-7
V gene: TRBV21-1

CDR3 protein: CASSVDPGGVTYNEQFF
CDR3 length: 17
D gene: .
J gene: TRBJ2-1
V gene: TRBV9

CDR3 protein: CASGWIQGSSYEQYF
CDR3 length: 15
D gene: TRBD1
J gene: TRBJ2-7
V gene: TRBV12-5

CDR3 protein: CAGTRGSYDTGELFF
CDR3 length: 15
D gene: TRBD2
J gene: TRBJ2-2
V gene: TRBV30

CDR3 protein: CASSLAGQGMGTDTQYF
CDR3 length: 17
D gene: TRBD1
J gene: TRBJ2-3
V gene: TRBV7-6

CDR3 protein: CASSLIGSSSTDTQYF
CDR3 length: 16
D gene: .
J gene: TRBJ2-3
V gene: TRBV5-6

CDR3 protein: CASSEVGTSGLYNEQFF
CDR3 length: 17
D gene: TRBD2
J gene: TRBJ2-1
V gene: TRBV6-1

CDR3 protein: CASSQDLGTRGGELFF
CDR3 length: 16
D gene: TRBD2
J gene: TRBJ2-2
V gene: TRBV4-1

CDR3 protein: CASSPAGATEAFF
CDR3 length: 13
D gene: .
J gene: TRBJ1-1
V gene: TRBV7-9

CDR3 protein: CASSVGLRQGREKLFF
CDR3 length: 16
D gene: TRBD1
J gene: TRBJ1-4
V gene: TRBV9

CDR3 protein: CASSSRYQETQYF
CDR3 length: 13
D gene: .
J gene: TRBJ2-5
V gene: TRBV18

CDR3 protein: CAIGTGNYGYTF
CDR3 length: 12
D gene: TRBD1
J gene: TRBJ1-2
V gene: TRBV10-3

CDR3 protein: CASKRSSGSSYNEQFF
CDR3 length: 16
D gene: TRBD2
J gene: TRBJ2-1
V gene: TRBV19

CDR3 protein: CASSSGTGRYEQYF
CDR3 length: 14
D gene: TRBD1
J gene: TRBJ2-7
V gene: TRBV5-1

CDR3 protein: CATSGTGGLETQYF
CDR3 length: 14
D gene: TRBD1
J gene: TRBJ2-5
V gene: TRBV15

CDR3 protein: CASSQDRSYEQYF
CDR3 length: 13
D gene: .
J gene: TRBJ2-7
V gene: TRBV4-1

CDR3 protein: CASSSPGLAEIYNEQFF
CDR3 length: 17
D gene: TRBD2
J gene: TRBJ2-1
V gene: TRBV3-1/TRBV3-2

CDR3 protein: CASSRGAGSNSYNSPLHF
CDR3 length: 18
D gene: .
J gene: TRBJ1-6
V gene: TRBV21-1

CDR3 protein: CASSPRTATGYTF
CDR3 length: 13
D gene: .
J gene: TRBJ1-2
V gene: TRBV3-1/TRBV3-2

CDR3 protein: CASSDVEHSQYF
CDR3 length: 12
D gene: .
J gene: TRBJ2-3
V gene: TRBV2

CDR3 protein: CASSTRRARNTGELFF
CDR3 length: 16
D gene: .
J gene: TRBJ2-2
V gene: TRBV7-9

CDR3 protein: CASSLGAGQLYGYTF
CDR3 length: 15
D gene: TRBD1
J gene: TRBJ1-2
V gene: TRBV11-2